Each of the 22 T cell receptor beta chains below was sequenced from the same sample in a study of blood T cell repertoires in COVID-19. Assay used: immunoSEQ multiplex PCR; TCRdb lists only in-frame clones, some missing. The data show about 200,000 clones, 65% to 90% seen once. Sequencing input: PBMCs or T cells enriched from blood (not recorded which). These receptors all stem from a woman aged 40 to 50 with acute COVID-19.

This chain connects TRBV28 to TRBJ2-7; TRBD1 might be the D (5 bases). The CDR3 is 14 residues long. Trimming stripped 2 bases from V and 3 bases from J, with 11 bases between. From germline, CDR1 is MDHEN and CDR2 SYDVKM. The CDR3 reads CASSLQRTGYEQYF. The DNA for the CDR3 is TGTGCCAGCAGTTTACAAAGAACAGGCTACGAGCAGTACTTC.

The J gene is TRBJ2-1, the V gene TRBV11-3; 10 bases line up with TRBD2. The CDR3 totals 15 residues. V lost 5 bases and J lost 6; bases outside the gene matches: 7. In germline, CDR1 is SGHNT, CDR2 YENEEA. The DNA for the CDR3 is TGTGCCAGCAGCGGAGGGCCTAGCGGGAGCAATGAGCAGTTCTTC. Protein sequence: CASSGGPSGSNEQFF.

The chain joins TRBV13 to TRBJ2-7; tentatively, D is TRBD2 (8 bases). Trimming pared 5 bases from V and 2 bases from J, leaving 16 bases between. Germline loops: CDR1 PRHDT, CDR2 FYEKMQ (reference sequence). CDR3 length: 15 amino acids. The CDR3 is CASSPGGGKAYEQYF. CDR3 nucleotides: TGTGCCAGCAGCCCGGGAGGGGGCAAGGCCTACGAGCAGTACTTC.

In this sample, this clone turned up a few times. V is TRBV19 and J is TRBJ1-2; 9 bases fit TRBD1. Germline V gives CDR1 LNHDA, CDR2 SQIVND (reference sequence). V lost 7 bases, J lost 4 bases, and 10 bases stayed unmatched. The length of the CDR3 is 15 residues. The CDR3 spells CASTVTGTGSYGYTF. In DNA form, the CDR3 reads TGTGCCAGTACCGTAACCGGGACAGGGTCCTATGGCTACACCTTC.

J is TRBJ2-7 and V is TRBV11-1, with a possible D match to TRBD1 (6 bases). Trimming took off 2 bases at V and 2 bases at J, with 10 bases between the two ends. Per germline, CDR1 SGHAT and CDR2 FQDESV (reference sequence). The CDR3 is 14 residues long. Here the CDR3 DNA reads TGTGCCAGCAGCTTACAGGGGCCTACCTACGAGCAGTACTTC. Translation: CASSLQGPTYEQYF. Complete variable domain (other parts from reference TRBV11-1 and TRBJ2-7): EAEVAQSPRYKITEKSQAVAFWCDPISGHATLYWYRQILGQGPELLVQFQDESVVDDSQLPKDRFSAERLKGVDSTLKIQPAELGDSAMYLCASSLQGPTYEQYFGPGTRLTVT.

V usage is TRBV5-1 and J usage is TRBJ2-2; TRBD1 matches at 10 bases. The V gene's germline CDR1 is SGHRS and CDR2 YFSETQ. V gave up 0 bases and J gave up 5 bases; unmatched junction bases: 16. The CDR3 is 20 amino acids. The CDR3 loop is CASSLGFGTGAGEKTGELFF. Here the CDR3 DNA reads TGCGCCAGCAGCTTGGGGTTCGGGACAGGGGCCGGTGAAAAGACCGGGGAGCTGTTTTTT.

This clone has just one count. The rearrangement links TRBV28 to TRBJ1-5; a weak D match, TRBD1 (6 bases). Trimming pared 5 bases from V and 5 bases from J, leaving 22 bases between. From germline, CDR1 is MDHEN and CDR2 SYDVKM. CDR3 size: 17 residues. CDR3: CASSPTGTKKRDQPQHF. In DNA form, the CDR3 reads TGTGCCAGCAGTCCTACAGGGACAAAGAAGAGGGATCAGCCCCAGCATTTT. Full variable domain (remainder filled in from reference TRBV28 and TRBJ1-5): DVKVTQSSRYLVKRTGEKVFLECVQDMDHENMFWYRQDPGLGLRLIYFSYDVKMKEKGDIPEGYSVSREKKERFSLILESASTNQTSMYLCASSPTGTKKRDQPQHFGDGTRLSIL.

This rearrangement joins TRBV4-1 to TRBJ2-7; 10 bases are a match to TRBD1. After removal of 0 bases from V and 2 bases from J, the junction contained 7 bases not matched to a gene. This CDR3 contains 17 residues. Germline V gene data show CDR1 as MGHRA and CDR2 as YSYEKL. CDR3 sequence (DNA): TGCGCCAGCAGCCAAGAAGACGGGACAGGGGTTACCTACGAGCAGTACTTC. This sequence encodes CASSQEDGTGVTYEQYF.

The gene calls are TRBV27 and TRBJ1-1; D is unclear. This CDR3 is built from 15 residues. Looked up from germline, CDR1 is MNHEY and CDR2 is SMNVEV (reference sequence). The V gene lost 4 bases and the J gene lost 4 bases, with 16 bases spanning the gap. CDR3 coding DNA: TGTGCCAGCAGTTGGTCACTCGGGTTGAGCACTGAAGCTTTCTTT. Translated, it gives CASSWSLGLSTEAFF.

The table lists this clone with a count of one. The V call is TRBV3-1 (or the pseudogene TRBV3-2), the J call TRBJ2-2, with 10 bases fitting TRBD2. Per the germline V gene, CDR1 is LGHDT and CDR2 is YNNKEL (reference sequence). The CDR3 runs to 16 residues. V was pared by 4 bases and J by 7 bases, with 9 bases of the junction left unmatched. The CDR3 spells CASSPSGRRYGGELFF. For the CDR3, the DNA is TGTGCCAGCAGCCCTAGCGGGAGAAGGTATGGCGGGGAGCTGTTTTTT.

This clone occurred a few times. The CDR3 reads CASSLVAGAGYEQYF. The DNA for the CDR3 is TGTGCCAGCAGCTTAGTCGCGGGAGCTGGGTACGAGCAGTACTTC. V and J are TRBV7-2 and TRBJ2-7; 7 bases are shared with TRBD2. From germline, CDR1 is SGHTA and CDR2 FQGNSA. The junction had 7 bases not matched to a gene; V was cut back by 1 base and J by 4 bases. The CDR3 covers 15 residues.

The V gene is TRBV9, the J gene TRBJ2-2; TRBD2 agrees at 9 bases. Unmatched junction bases numbered 8, after V lost 0 bases and J lost 5 bases. CDR3 length: 17 residues. Germline V gene lookup returns CDR1 SGDLS and CDR2 YYNGEE. CDR3 DNA sequence: TGTGCCAGCAGCGTAGCCCGCGTAGCGGGAGCTACCGGGGAGCTGTTTTTT. This sequence encodes CASSVARVAGATGELFF. Combining the CDR3 with reference TRBV9 and TRBJ2-2 gives the whole variable domain DSGVTQTPKHLITATGQRVTLRCSPRSGDLSVYWYQQSLDQGLQFLIQYYNGEERAKGNILERFSAQQFPDLHSELNLSSLELGDSALYFCASSVARVAGATGELFFGEGSRLTVL.

This sequence joins TRBV16 and TRBJ2-2; TRBD2 matches at 9 bases. CDR3 length: 15 amino acids. V shed 7 bases and J 6 bases; nucleotides not matched to a gene: 9. Germline CDR1 is KGHSY and CDR2 is FQNENV. CDR3 bases: TGTGCCAGCAAGTCTAGCGGGACCAATTCCGGGGAGCTGTTTTTT. Amino acid sequence: CASKSSGTNSGELFF. The full variable domain, in which reference TRBV16 and TRBJ2-2 provide the parts outside the CDR3, is GEEVAQTPKHLVRGEGQKAKLYCAPIKGHSYVFWYQQVLKNEFKFLISFQNENVFDETGMPKERFSAKCLPNSPCSLEIQATKLEDSAVYFCASKSSGTNSGELFFGEGSRLTVL.

The rearrangement links TRBV7-8 to TRBJ2-7; no reliable D call. The CDR3 contains 19 residues. Trimming pared 1 base from V and 2 bases from J, leaving 24 bases between. Germline CDR1 reads SGHVS; CDR2 reads FQNEAQ. CDR3: CASSLEAPLLGGKTYEQYF. In DNA, the CDR3 is TGTGCCAGCAGCTTAGAGGCCCCTCTTCTAGGCGGAAAGACCTACGAGCAGTACTTC.

This chain joins TRBV4-3 and TRBJ2-1; 10 nucleotides line up with TRBD2. Germline trimming cut 0 bases from V and 6 bases from J; bases unmatched to any gene: 5. This CDR3 has 16 amino acids. Germline V gene lookup returns CDR1 LGHNA and CDR2 YSLEER. CDR3 amino acids: CASSQEASGSFNEQFF. CDR3 in DNA: TGCGCCAGCAGCCAAGAAGCTAGCGGGAGCTTCAATGAGCAGTTCTTC.

This clone was observed a few times. V and J are TRBV4-3 and TRBJ2-7; tentatively, D is TRBD2 (6 bases). CDR1 LGHNA and CDR2 YSLEER come from the germline V gene. The ends were cut back, 5 bases at V and 0 bases at J, with 11 bases in the middle. CDR3 length equals 14 residues. The CDR3 DNA reads as TGCGCCAGCAGCGCTAGCGCTAGCTCCTACGAGCAGTACTTC. Protein sequence: CASSASASSYEQYF.

This clone has a handful of counts. V is TRBV27 and J is TRBJ2-7; tentatively, D is TRBD2 (6 bases). The CDR3 runs to 15 residues. Germline values: CDR1 MNHEY, CDR2 SMNVEV (reference sequence). Deletions cut 6 bases from V and 4 bases from J, with 19 bases between. CDR3 coding DNA: TGTGCCAGCAGGTACGGGGCGGGGCCCTCGTACGAGCAGTACTTC. The encoded protein is CASRYGAGPSYEQYF.

This clone came up once. The chain employs TRBV28 and TRBJ1-4; 7 nucleotides align to TRBD1. The CDR3 runs 17 residues. CDR1 is MDHEN, CDR2 SYDVKM, per germline. The junction had 10 bases not matched to a gene; V was cut back by 4 bases and J by 2 bases. DNA for the CDR3: TGTGCCAGCAGTTCCACAGGGGCCGGCGGTACTAATGAAAAACTGTTTTTT. Translated, it gives CASSSTGAGGTNEKLFF. Full variable domain (missing parts from reference TRBV28 and TRBJ1-4): DVKVTQSSRYLVKRTGEKVFLECVQDMDHENMFWYRQDPGLGLRLIYFSYDVKMKEKGDIPEGYSVSREKKERFSLILESASTNQTSMYLCASSSTGAGGTNEKLFFGSGTQLSVL.

The chain links TRBV6-2 or TRBV6-3 to TRBJ2-7; the match to TRBD2 covers 14 bases. Germline V gene data show CDR1 as MNHEY and CDR2 as SVGEGT. This CDR3 spans 17 amino acids. The trim removed 4 bases at V and 2 bases at J, leaving 7 bases unmatched. In nucleotides, the CDR3 is TGTGCCAGCAGTTGGAGACTAGCGGGAGGGAGTCCCTACGAGCAGTACTTC. This gives the protein CASSWRLAGGSPYEQYF.

This chain uses TRBV19 with TRBJ2-5; TRBD1 agrees at 8 bases. CDR3 length: 13 residues. V dropped 5 bases and J dropped 4; count of bases not matched to a gene: 3. Germline V gives CDR1 LNHDA, CDR2 SQIVND (reference sequence). CDR3 sequence (DNA): TGTGCCAGTAGTGGCGGGACAGGAGAGACCCAGTACTTC. Its protein product is CASSGGTGETQYF.

V gene TRBV19 combines with J gene TRBJ1-3, with 12 bases that match TRBD1. From germline, CDR1 is LNHDA and CDR2 SQIVND (reference sequence). CDR3 length: 17 amino acids. After removal of 5 bases from V and 0 bases from J, the junction contained 5 bases not matched to a gene. The CDR3 DNA follows: TGTGCCAGTAGTTCCACGGGACAGGGGGCCTCTGGAAACACCATATATTTT. Translating it yields CASSSTGQGASGNTIYF.

The rearrangement links TRBV5-1 to TRBJ1-1; 8 bases match TRBD1. Germline loops: CDR1 SGHRS, CDR2 YFSETQ. The V and J ends lost 4 bases and 7 bases, in that order; junction bases with no gene match: 9. There are 14 residues in the CDR3. This CDR3 reads CASSTLGQGLEAFF. As DNA, the CDR3 is TGCGCCAGCAGCACCCTTGGACAGGGTCTTGAAGCTTTCTTT.